This T cell receptor (beta chain) was captured by sequencing in a study of blood T cells in healthy people across ages. Study-level results: Observed TCR beta diversity per million T cells went down as age went up. This fall followed a roughly linear course with age. Estimates based on one million T cells were treated as lower bounds.

Together with a sample-barcoded 5' primer, a J-beta primer mix was included in a second PCR lasting roughly 6 to 12 cycles. TCRdb passed the 5' RACE reads through MiXCR, listing each CDR3 protein once. The repertoire has about 1.8 million distinct CDR3 sequences, approximately 50% of them found once; the top ten carry approximately 2.1%. Of note for this clonotype: The antigen remains unidentified.

This CDR3 is 12 amino acids long. Germline V gene sequence: CDR1 SQVTM, CDR2 ANQGSEA. Trimming took 4 bases from V and 7 from J, leaving 13 bases between them. The sequencing sample was made of blood. This TCR was recovered from a middle-aged woman in good health. The gene calls are TRBV29-1 and TRBJ2-5; perhaps TRBD2 as D (5 bases). In DNA form, the CDR3 reads TGCAGCGTTGCTAGGGAGCGAGGGACCCAGTACTTC. This sequence encodes CSVARERGTQYF.